This entry concerns a single T cell receptor (beta chain). Its target is not known. The data were taken from a study of cytomegalovirus exposure and HLA in healthy donors. Study outcomes and limitations: Trimming of TCR beta V- and J-genes showed a link, identified in a later analysis, to a missense DCLRE1C variant. There were some V segments, including TRBV6-2 and TRBV6-3, excluded as indistinguishable.

13 Jbeta primers and 60 Vbeta primers were used for the PCR. Method: immunoSEQ multiplex PCR; TCRdb's copy keeps in-frame clones and lacks some. Among about 160,000 clones listed, approximately 81% were seen once. With 6 bases removed from V and 0 bases from J, the gap between germline ends came to 20 bases. This CDR3 has 16 residues. From germline, CDR1 is SQVTM and CDR2 ANQGSEA. The chain links TRBV29-1 to TRBJ1-1, with D possibly TRBD1 on 5 matching bases. Specimen: PBMCs. The receptor's source is a female donor in good health and CMV-seronegative. The CDR3 region has the DNA TGCAGCGTGGGCCTCGGGGGGTCCCGCATGAACACTGAAGCTTTCTTT. It is translated as CSVGLGGSRMNTEAFF.